This TCR beta chain was profiled in a study of T cell responses to AZD1222 COVID-19 vaccine. Study in general: Pooling of second doses given at about 4 or about 12 weeks was done.

Libraries were prepared by immunoSEQ multiplex PCR; TCRdb keeps only in-frame clonotypes and omits some of them. Here the sample spans 55,000 to 85,000 clones, about four fifths being singletons. Study-wide points: At 160-218 and 743-854, vaccine-associated CD4 TCRs were dominant, and they spanned spike. The study found Spike-specific TCR breadth and depth rose after two AZD1222 doses. Donors were mostly white British, more females; clonal diversity possibly underestimated.

With respect to this clone: Its antigen is still unknown.

This sequence was found in an adult in good health. The material was peripheral blood, obtained on day 0 of AZD1222 vaccination.

This chain's CDR3 is CASSLAPSGEAFF. CDR3 in DNA: TGTGCCAGCAGCTTGGCGCCCTCAGGTGAAGCTTTCTTT. The V and J genes are TRBV5-5 and TRBJ1-1, with D uncertain. In germline, CDR1 is SGHKS, CDR2 YYEKEE (reference sequence). The CDR3 extends over 13 amino acids. Trimming stripped 0 bases from V and 7 bases from J, with 10 bases between.